The clone carrying this TCR beta chain was counted a single time. Its specificity is unknown. TCRdb recomputed calls from the reads with MiXCR, one row per CDR3 protein. The sample carries a few hundred thousand distinct CDR3 sequences, around 25% recorded once. The source of the sample is a study of T cell repertoires in cytomegalovirus infection. Study details: Used in the study were CMV epitopes, some recently identified and HLA-C-restricted, others well-studied and HLA-B-restricted. Both a matching HLA type and CMV infection were indicated by public TCR beta signatures.

The sequencing here drew on cultured PBMCs, taken from culture after CMV antigen stimulation. The receptor comes from a human donor in good health (CMV status not recorded). Some clones in this sample may be carry-over from other donors' samples.

The CDR3 sequence is CASSLNGQGKNIQYF. The CDR3 DNA sequence: TGTGCCAGCAGCTTGAACGGACAGGGCAAAAACATTCAGTACTTC. The chain carries TRBV7-6 and TRBJ2-4; 8 bases line up with TRBD1. V shed 3 bases, J shed 3 bases, and the junction held 4 bases outside the gene matches. Germline loops: CDR1 SGHVS, CDR2 FNYEAQ. There are 15 residues in the CDR3.